Below are 6 T cell receptor beta chains sequenced from a single sample in a study of neoadjuvant anti-PD-1 for oral cavity cancer. Method: immunoSEQ multiplex PCR; TCRdb's copy keeps in-frame clones and lacks some. The table shows 18,000 or so clones, with under 75% occurring only once. The specimen was PBMCs, collected before nivolumab (anti-PD-1) treatment. Receptors originate from a person between 35 and 79 years old with oral cavity squamous cell carcinoma.

This chain links TRBV7-6 with TRBJ2-5, with no clear D. V was cut by 0 bases and J by 5 bases, with 7 bases left in between. CDR1 SGHVS and CDR2 FNYEAQ come from the germline V gene. The CDR3 is made up of 13 amino acids. The CDR3 region has the DNA TGTGCCAGCAGCTTAGCGGGTCGGGAGACCCAGTACTTC. This codes for CASSLAGRETQYF.

This clone was seen only once. J is TRBJ2-7 and V is TRBV19; 13 nucleotides line up with TRBD2. Germline V gene data show CDR1 as LNHDA and CDR2 as SQIVND (reference sequence). The length of the CDR3 is 16 residues. V was clipped by 5 bases and J by 4 bases; unmatched bases: 8. DNA for the CDR3: TGTGCCAGTAGTTGGACTAGCGGGAGCAGTTCTTACGAGCAGTACTTC. Translating gives CASSWTSGSSSYEQYF.

This chain connects TRBV28 to TRBJ1-2; 8 bases are a match to TRBD1. Trimming at V came to 4 bases and at J to 8 bases, leaving 9 bases not matched to a gene. The CDR3 extends over 14 amino acids. Germline CDR1 MDHEN, CDR2 SYDVKM. CDR3 coding DNA: TGTGCCAGCAGTTCACAGGGGGGGGTAGGAGGCTACACCTTC. Its protein is CASSSQGGVGGYTF.

J is TRBJ2-5 and V is TRBV4-1, with unresolved D. V lost 4 bases, J lost 2 bases, and 17 bases lay in between. The CDR3 has 16 amino acids. The germline V gene encodes CDR1 MGHRA and CDR2 YSYEKL. CDR3 nucleotides: TGCGCCAGCAGCCTCGGATTTTACTTGGGGCAAGAGACCCAGTACTTC. Translated: CASSLGFYLGQETQYF.

The genes are TRBV5-5 and TRBJ1-1; tentative D call: TRBD1 (5 bases). The V end lost 0 bases, the J end lost 7 bases, and 10 bases lay between the germline ends. The CDR3 is 13 amino acids. Germline V gene lookup returns CDR1 SGHKS and CDR2 YYEKEE (reference sequence). CDR3 region: CASSLGTRLEAFF. The CDR3 region has the DNA TGTGCCAGCAGCTTGGGGACACGGCTTGAAGCTTTCTTT.

J is TRBJ2-2 and V is TRBV10-3; no clear D. CDR3 size: 12 residues. Germline V lookup: CDR1 ENHRY, CDR2 SYGVKD. Deletions cut 6 bases from V and 3 bases from J, with 5 bases between. CDR3 sequence: CAISPDTGELFF. In DNA form, the CDR3 reads TGTGCCATCAGCCCGGACACCGGGGAGCTGTTTTTT.